Listed here are 10 T cell receptor beta chains from one sample, sequenced in a study of cytomegalovirus exposure and HLA in healthy donors. Researchers ran the PCR with 60 Vbeta and 13 Jbeta primers. Method: immunoSEQ multiplex PCR; TCRdb's copy keeps in-frame clones and lacks some. Of fewer than 200,000 clones in the sample, over 65% were seen once. The sample taken for sequencing was PBMCs. The receptors here all came from a female donor in good health and CMV-seronegative.

V usage is TRBV19 and J usage is TRBJ2-7; weak D call: TRBD2 (7 bases). Per the germline V gene, CDR1 is LNHDA and CDR2 is SQIVND (reference sequence). Trimming removed 10 bases from V and 5 bases from J, with 18 bases in between. The CDR3 spans 13 residues. CDR3 residues: CATMSRGAHEQYF. In nucleotides, the CDR3 is TGTGCCACCATGTCACGGGGGGCCCACGAGCAGTACTTC.

The rearrangement joins TRBV5-5 to TRBJ2-7; weak D call: TRBD1 (7 bases). This CDR3 comprises 14 residues. Trimming took off 3 bases at V and 3 bases at J, with 13 bases between the two ends. From germline, CDR1 is SGHKS and CDR2 YYEKEE (reference sequence). This CDR3 is CASSSAGGNYEQYF. The CDR3 region has the DNA TGTGCCAGCAGCTCCGCAGGGGGGAACTACGAGCAGTACTTC.

This chain links TRBV27 with TRBJ2-7, with 7 positions matching TRBD1. The CDR3 extends over 15 amino acids. Per the germline V gene, CDR1 is MNHEY and CDR2 is SMNVEV (reference sequence). Losses at the gene ends were 2 bases for V and 3 bases for J; bases not matched to a gene: 7. CDR3 protein: CASSLRRAGGYEQYF. The DNA of the CDR3 is TGTGCCAGCAGTTTACGCCGGGCAGGGGGCTACGAGCAGTACTTC.

The chain couples TRBV11-2 to TRBJ2-5; 7 bases fit TRBD1. Germline loops: CDR1 SGHAT, CDR2 FQNNGV. The V gene end was trimmed by 1 base and the J gene end by 1 base; junction bases not matched to a gene: 6. This CDR3 spans 16 amino acids. CDR3 protein: CASSLVSGGSQETQYF. CDR3 bases: TGTGCCAGCAGCTTAGTTTCAGGGGGTTCCCAAGAGACCCAGTACTTC.

The chain links TRBV9 to TRBJ1-2, with a possible D match to TRBD1 (5 bases). This CDR3 is built from 14 residues. CDR1 and CDR2 (germline): SGDLS, YYNGEE. V was shortened by 4 bases and J by 3 bases, with 13 bases between the two germline ends. The CDR3 region has the DNA TGTGCCAGCAGCCCGGGAGCAGGGTACTATGGCTACACCTTC. Its protein is CASSPGAGYYGYTF. The full variable domain, its missing parts supplied by reference TRBV9 and TRBJ1-2, is DSGVTQTPKHLITATGQRVTLRCSPRSGDLSVYWYQQSLDQGLQFLIQYYNGEERAKGNILERFSAQQFPDLHSELNLSSLELGDSALYFCASSPGAGYYGYTFGSGTRLTVV.

The V gene is TRBV9, the J gene TRBJ2-3, with a possible D match to TRBD2 (7 bases). Germline CDR1 and CDR2: SGDLS and YYNGEE. CDR3 length equals 13 residues. V was clipped by 3 bases and J by 4 bases, with 9 bases between them. The CDR3 region has the DNA TGTGCCAGCAGCGCCGGGGGGCCAGATACGCAGTATTTT. Protein: CASSAGGPDTQYF. Drawing the rest from reference TRBV9 and TRBJ2-3, the complete variable domain is DSGVTQTPKHLITATGQRVTLRCSPRSGDLSVYWYQQSLDQGLQFLIQYYNGEERAKGNILERFSAQQFPDLHSELNLSSLELGDSALYFCASSAGGPDTQYFGPGTRLTVL.

The chain is built from TRBV6-1 and TRBJ2-3, with D hard to call. Germline-derived CDR1 and CDR2 are MNHNS and SASEGT. The CDR3 has 15 amino acids. V lost 8 bases and J 0 bases, leaving 15 bases between the germline ends. CDR3 loop: CASRLAAPSTDTQYF. Here the CDR3 DNA reads TGTGCCAGCCGCCTGGCGGCTCCAAGCACAGATACGCAGTATTTT.

The rearrangement joins TRBV28 to TRBJ2-1; tentatively, D is TRBD1 (6 bases). CDR3 size: 12 residues. Germline assignment: CDR1 MDHEN and CDR2 SYDVKM. Trimming shortened V by 8 bases and J by 10 bases, and 15 bases separated the two germline ends. DNA of the CDR3: TGTGCCAGCGGGGGCCGAGGGCTAGAGCAGTTCTTC. Its protein product is CASGGRGLEQFF.

The chain links TRBV9 to TRBJ2-2, with 7 bases fitting TRBD1. V dropped 4 bases and J dropped 1; count of bases not matched to a gene: 7. The CDR3 extends over 16 amino acids. CDR1 SGDLS and CDR2 YYNGEE come from the germline V gene. The CDR3 here is CASSIRTGVNTGELFF. CDR3 DNA sequence: TGTGCCAGCAGCATACGGACAGGAGTGAACACCGGGGAGCTGTTTTTT.

V and J are TRBV9 and TRBJ2-5, with D perhaps matching TRBD2 (6 bases). CDR1 is SGDLS, CDR2 YYNGEE, per germline. CDR3 length: 18 residues. V was pared by 0 bases and J by 1 base, with 19 bases between. CDR3 loop: CASSVGVGGAPLQETQYF. The DNA for the CDR3 is TGTGCCAGCAGCGTAGGGGTTGGCGGGGCGCCCCTCCAAGAGACCCAGTACTTC.